This T cell receptor (beta chain) was obtained from a study of cytomegalovirus exposure and HLA in healthy donors. The study, taken as a whole, reports: It was confirmed in vitro that three of the CMV-associated chains were specific for CMV antigens. Among TCR beta chains, those listed as cytomegalovirus-associated numbered around 160. Rarity held for most TCR sequences, but there were some public TCRs that occurred in many donors.

Separation from the approximately 660-subject first cohort characterized the roughly 120-subject validation cohort, to which the donors belonged. This clone appeared a single time. What it binds is not known. Repertoires were generated with immunoSEQ multiplex PCR, while TCRdb's copy carries only in-frame clones and drops some. There are some 120,000 clones in the sample; 89% occur only once, and around 1.1% lies in the top ten. The V and J ends lost 3 bases and 9 bases, in that order; junction bases with no gene match: 5. This CDR3 has 13 amino acids. Germline CDR1 reads MRHNA; CDR2 reads SNTAGT. The gene calls are TRBV6-4 and TRBJ1-1; 9 nucleotides line up with TRBD1. This receptor was obtained from a woman under 30 in good health and CMV-seronegative. Sequenced input: PBMCs. The CDR3: CASSEGQGIKAFF. CDR3 sequence (DNA): TGTGCCAGCAGTGAGGGACAGGGCATCAAAGCTTTCTTT.